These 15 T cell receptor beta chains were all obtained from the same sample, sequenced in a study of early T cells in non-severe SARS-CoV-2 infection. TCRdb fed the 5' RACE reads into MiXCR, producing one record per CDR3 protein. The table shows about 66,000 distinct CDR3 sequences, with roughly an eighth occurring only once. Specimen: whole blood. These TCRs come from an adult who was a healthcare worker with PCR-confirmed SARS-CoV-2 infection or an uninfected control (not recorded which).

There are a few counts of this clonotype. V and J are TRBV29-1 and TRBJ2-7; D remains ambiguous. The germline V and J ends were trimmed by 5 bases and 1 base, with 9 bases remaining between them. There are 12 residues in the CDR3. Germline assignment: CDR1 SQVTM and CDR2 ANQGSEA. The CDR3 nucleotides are TGCAGCGTTAAACAGTCTTCCTACGAGCAGTACTTC. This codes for CSVKQSSYEQYF.

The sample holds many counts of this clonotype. The CDR3 is CASSTSGSNYNEQFF. CDR3 in DNA: TGTGCCAGCAGCACTAGCGGGAGTAACTACAATGAGCAGTTCTTC. V and J are TRBV7-3 and TRBJ2-1; TRBD2 matches 11 bases. Per the germline V gene, CDR1 is SGHTA and CDR2 is FQGTGA. V was pared by 5 bases and J by 3 bases, with 3 bases of the junction left unmatched. The CDR3 consists of 15 residues.

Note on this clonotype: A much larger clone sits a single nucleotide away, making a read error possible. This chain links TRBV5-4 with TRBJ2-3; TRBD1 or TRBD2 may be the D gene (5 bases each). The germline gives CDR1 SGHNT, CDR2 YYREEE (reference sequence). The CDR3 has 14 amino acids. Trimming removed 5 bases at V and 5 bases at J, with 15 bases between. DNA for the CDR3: TGTGCCAGCAGATCCCAGGGAGAGGTAGATACGCAGTATTTT. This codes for CASRSQGEVDTQYF.

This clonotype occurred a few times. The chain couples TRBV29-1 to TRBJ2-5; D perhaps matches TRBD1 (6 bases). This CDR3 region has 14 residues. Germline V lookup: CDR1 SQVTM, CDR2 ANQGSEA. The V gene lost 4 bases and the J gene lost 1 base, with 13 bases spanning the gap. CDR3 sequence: CSVAQGILQETQYF. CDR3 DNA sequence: TGCAGCGTTGCCCAGGGGATACTCCAAGAGACCCAGTACTTC.

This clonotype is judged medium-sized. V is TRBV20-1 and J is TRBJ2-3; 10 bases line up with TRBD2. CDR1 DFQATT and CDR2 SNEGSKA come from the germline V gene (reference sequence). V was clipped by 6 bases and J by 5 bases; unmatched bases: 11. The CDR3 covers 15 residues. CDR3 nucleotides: TGCAGTGCACCCGGACTAGCGGAAAAGGGAGATACGCAGTATTTT. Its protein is CSAPGLAEKGDTQYF.

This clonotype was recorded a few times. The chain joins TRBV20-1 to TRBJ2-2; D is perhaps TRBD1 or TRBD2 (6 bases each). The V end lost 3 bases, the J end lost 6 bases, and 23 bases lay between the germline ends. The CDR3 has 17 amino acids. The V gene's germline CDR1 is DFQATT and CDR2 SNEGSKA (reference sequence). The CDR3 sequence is CSARIENRGLAAGELFF. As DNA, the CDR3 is TGCAGTGCTAGGATAGAGAACCGGGGGCTAGCCGCCGGGGAGCTGTTTTTT.

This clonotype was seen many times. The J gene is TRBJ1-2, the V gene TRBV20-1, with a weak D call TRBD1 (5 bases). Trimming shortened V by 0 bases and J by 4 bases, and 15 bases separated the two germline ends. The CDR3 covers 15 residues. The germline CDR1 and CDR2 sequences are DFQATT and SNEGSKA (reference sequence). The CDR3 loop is CSARDYGRGSYGYTF. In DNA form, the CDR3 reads TGCAGTGCTAGAGATTATGGGAGGGGAAGCTATGGCTACACCTTC.

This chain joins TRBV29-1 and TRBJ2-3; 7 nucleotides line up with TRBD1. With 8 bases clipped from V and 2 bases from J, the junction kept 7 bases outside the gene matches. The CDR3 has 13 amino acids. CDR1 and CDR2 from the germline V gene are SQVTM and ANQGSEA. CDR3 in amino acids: CSIRDRSTDTQYF. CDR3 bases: TGCAGCATACGGGACAGATCCACAGATACGCAGTATTTT.

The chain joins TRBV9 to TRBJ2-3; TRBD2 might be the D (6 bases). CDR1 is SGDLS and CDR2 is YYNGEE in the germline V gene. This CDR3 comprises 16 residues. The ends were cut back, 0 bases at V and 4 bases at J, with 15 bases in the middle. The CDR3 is CASSVGLAGRADTQYF. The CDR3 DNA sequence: TGTGCCAGCAGCGTAGGGTTGGCGGGACGGGCAGATACGCAGTATTTT.

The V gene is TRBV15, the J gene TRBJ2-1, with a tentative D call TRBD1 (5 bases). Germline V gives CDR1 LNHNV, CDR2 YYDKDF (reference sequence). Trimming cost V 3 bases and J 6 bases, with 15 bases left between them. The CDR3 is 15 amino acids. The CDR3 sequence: CATSSGQLASNEQFF. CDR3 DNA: TGTGCCACCAGCAGTGGACAACTTGCCTCCAATGAGCAGTTCTTC.

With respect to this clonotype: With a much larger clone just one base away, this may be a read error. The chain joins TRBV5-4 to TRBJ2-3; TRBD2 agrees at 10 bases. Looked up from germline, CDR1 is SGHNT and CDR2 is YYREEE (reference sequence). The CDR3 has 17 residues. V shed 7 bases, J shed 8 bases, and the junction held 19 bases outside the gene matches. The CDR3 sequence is CASGSLAGAGRGGTQYF. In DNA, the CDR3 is TGTGCCAGCGGCTCCCTAGCGGGAGCGGGGCGGGGCGGTACGCAGTATTTT. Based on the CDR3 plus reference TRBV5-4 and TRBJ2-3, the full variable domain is ETGVTQSPTHLIKTRGQQVTLRCSSQSGHNTVSWYQQALGQGPQFIFQYYREEENGRGNFPPRFSGLQFPNYSSELNVNALELDDSALYLCASGSLAGAGRGGTQYFGPGTRLTVL.

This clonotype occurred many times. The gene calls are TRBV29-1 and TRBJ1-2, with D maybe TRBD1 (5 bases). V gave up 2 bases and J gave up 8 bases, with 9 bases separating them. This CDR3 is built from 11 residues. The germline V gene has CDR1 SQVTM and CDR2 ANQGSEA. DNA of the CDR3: TGCAGCGTTGAACAGGGTAGCGGCTACACCTTC. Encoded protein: CSVEQGSGYTF.

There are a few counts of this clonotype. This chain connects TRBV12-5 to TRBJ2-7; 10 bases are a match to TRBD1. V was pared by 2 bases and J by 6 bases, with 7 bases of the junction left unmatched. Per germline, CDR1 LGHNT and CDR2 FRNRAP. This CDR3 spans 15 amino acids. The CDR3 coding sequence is TGTGCTAGTGGTTTGTTTCGGACAGGGGGAGGCGAGCAGTACTTC. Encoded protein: CASGLFRTGGGEQYF.

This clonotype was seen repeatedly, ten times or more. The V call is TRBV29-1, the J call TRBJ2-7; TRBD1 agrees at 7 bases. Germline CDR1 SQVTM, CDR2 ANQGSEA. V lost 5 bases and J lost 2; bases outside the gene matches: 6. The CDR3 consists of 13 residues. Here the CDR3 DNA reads TGCAGCGTTCGGACAGGCACGACCTACGAGCAGTACTTC. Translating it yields CSVRTGTTYEQYF.

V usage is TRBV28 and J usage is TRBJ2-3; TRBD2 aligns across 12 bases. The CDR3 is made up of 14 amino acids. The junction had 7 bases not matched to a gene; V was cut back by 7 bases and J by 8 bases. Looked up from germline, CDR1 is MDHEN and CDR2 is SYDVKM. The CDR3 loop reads CASILAGGSGTQYF. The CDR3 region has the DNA TGTGCCAGCATTCTAGCGGGAGGGTCCGGTACGCAGTATTTT.